This T cell receptor beta chain was recovered during a study of blood T cell repertoires in COVID-19. Germline trimming cut 4 bases from V and 3 bases from J; bases unmatched to any gene: 3. The CDR3 extends over 13 amino acids. The germline gives CDR1 SGHNT, CDR2 YENEEA. Cohort allocation depended upon clinical history that participants reported. Study processing details: Using reference gene primer amplification, nucleated cell counts were estimated. Some clones are missing from TCRdb's copy, which holds only in-frame ones; the method was immunoSEQ multiplex PCR. V, J and clone size reflect that table, while D and trimming were determined from the DNA. The repertoire holds roughly 140,000 clones, with roughly 84% as singletons.

The sequencing input was PBMCs or T cells enriched from blood (not recorded which). This rearrangement joins TRBV11-3 to TRBJ2-7; 7 bases map to TRBD1. The clonotype comes from a woman in her forties or fifties who had been exposed to COVID-19. CDR3 in amino acids: CASSSGQDYEQYF. The CDR3 DNA is TGTGCCAGCAGCTCCGGACAGGACTACGAGCAGTACTTC. Combining the CDR3 with reference TRBV11-3 and TRBJ2-7 gives the whole variable domain EAGVVQSPRYKIIEKKQPVAFWCNPISGHNTLYWYLQNLGQGPELLIRYENEEAVDDSQLPKDRFSAERLKGVDSTLKIQPAELGDSAVYLCASSSGQDYEQYFGPGTRLTVT.